These 28 T cell receptor beta chains originate from one sample sequenced in a study of breast tumors, draining lymph nodes, adjacent tissues. TCRdb reanalysed the multiplex PCR reads using MiXCR and keeps one entry per CDR3 protein. Of more than 30,000 distinct CDR3 sequences listed, about 60% are singletons. Sequenced material: breast tumor tissue. The receptor source for this set is a female donor with breast cancer. Some clones in this sample may be carry-over from other donors' samples.

In its sample, this clonotype was seen once. The gene calls are TRBV6-5 and TRBJ1-2; D call uncertain. CDR3 length: 13 amino acids. In germline, CDR1 is MNHEY, CDR2 SVGAGI. Trimming removed 5 bases from V and 4 bases from J, with 11 bases in between. The CDR3 DNA reads TGTGCCAGCAGTACGCCCTACAGCTATGGCTACACCTTC. This sequence encodes CASSTPYSYGYTF.

This clonotype was detected only once. The rearrangement uses TRBV2 and TRBJ2-7; TRBD1 aligns across 7 bases. The CDR3 is made up of 14 amino acids. Germline CDR1 SNHLY, CDR2 FYNNEI. V trimming: 6 bases; J trimming: 0 bases; junction bases outside the gene matches: 5. The CDR3 spells CASSVGQASYEQYF. CDR3 bases: TGTGCCAGCAGCGTAGGACAGGCCTCCTACGAGCAGTACTTC.

The rearrangement links TRBV28 to TRBJ1-1; the D gene is possibly TRBD1 (6 bases). Germline loops: CDR1 MDHEN, CDR2 SYDVKM. V shed 6 bases and J shed 4 bases, with 18 bases lying between them. The CDR3 consists of 15 residues. The CDR3 sequence is CASRIRGGLVTEAFF. The CDR3 nucleotides are TGTGCCAGCAGGATCAGGGGAGGATTAGTCACTGAAGCTTTCTTT.

This rearrangement joins TRBV7-2 to TRBJ1-6, with 8 positions matching TRBD1. CDR3 length: 15 amino acids. J lost 5 bases, V lost 2 bases, and 2 bases had no gene match. Looked up from germline, CDR1 is SGHTA and CDR2 is FQGNSA. CDR3 bases: TGTGCCAGCAGCTTACGACAGGGGAATAATTCACCCCTCCACTTT. Translating it yields CASSLRQGNNSPLHF.

There are many counts of this clonotype. V and J are TRBV20-1 and TRBJ1-4, with a weak D call TRBD1 (5 bases). Germline values: CDR1 DFQATT, CDR2 SNEGSKA (reference sequence). V lost 0 bases and J lost 8, with 10 bases in between. This CDR3 spans 13 amino acids. Here the CDR3 reads CSARDGGKEKLFF. CDR3 bases: TGCAGTGCTAGAGACGGGGGGAAGGAAAAACTGTTTTTT.

Turning to this clonotype: A junction end diverges from the germline sequence, so it may reflect a read error. The J gene is TRBJ1-5, the V gene TRBV6-6; D gene uncertain. The CDR3 length is 15 residues. Per germline, CDR1 MNHNY and CDR2 SVGAGI (reference sequence). The CDR3 loop reads CASSHSDMSNQPQHF. The CDR3 DNA reads as TGTGCCAGCAGTCACTCGGATATGAGCAATCAGCCCCAGCATTTT.

This clonotype has a count of ten or more. The chain carries TRBV6-2 or TRBV6-3 and TRBJ1-5; D is possibly TRBD1 (5 bases). Germline V CDR1 and CDR2: MNHEY, SVGEGT. Deletions cut 3 bases from V and 3 bases from J, with 15 bases between. The CDR3 is 16 amino acids. The CDR3 here is CASSYFRGRDNQPQHF. CDR3 sequence (DNA): TGTGCCAGCAGTTATTTTAGGGGCAGGGACAATCAGCCCCAGCATTTT.

This clonotype was picked up many times. The chain combines TRBV4-3 with TRBJ2-1; D uncertain. V was cut by 0 bases and J by 1 base, with 10 bases left in between. The CDR3 is made up of 16 amino acids. CDR1 and CDR2 from the germline V gene are LGHNA and YSLEER. The CDR3 here is CASSQDERLSYNEQFF. The CDR3 coding sequence is TGCGCCAGCAGCCAAGATGAAAGGCTTTCCTACAATGAGCAGTTCTTC.

This clonotype appeared many times. In nucleotides, the CDR3 is TGTGCCAGCAGTCACGGAGGGGCGTCCTATGGCTACACCTTC. Translating gives CASSHGGASYGYTF. J is TRBJ1-2 and V is TRBV6-5, with D perhaps TRBD1 (5 bases). The germline V gene encodes CDR1 MNHEY and CDR2 SVGAGI. The CDR3 has 14 amino acids. Trimming pared 5 bases from V and 4 bases from J, leaving 14 bases between.

This chain uses TRBV29-1 with TRBJ2-7, with TRBD2 matching over 14 bases. Germline CDR1 is SQVTM and CDR2 is ANQGSEA. Trimming cost V 1 base and J 6 bases; bases outside gene matches: 17. The CDR3 contains 19 residues. CDR3 protein: CSVEGNAGTSGSPPAEQYF. The CDR3, as DNA: TGCAGCGTTGAAGGGAACGCCGGGACTAGCGGGAGTCCTCCCGCCGAGCAGTACTTC.

At least ten counts were recorded for this clonotype. A much larger clone lies a single base off, so this may be a read error. The conserved final phenylalanine or tryptophan is absent from the CDR3, which likely points to a read error. The chain is built from TRBV19 and TRBJ2-6, with a weak D call TRBD2 (5 bases). The germline V gene encodes CDR1 LNHDA and CDR2 SQIVND (reference sequence). Trimming stripped 3 bases from V and 2 bases from J, with 11 bases between. The CDR3 is 16 residues long. The chain's CDR3 is CASSIRRGAGANVLTS. CDR3 bases: TGTGCCAGTAGTATCCGACGGGGAGCTGGGGCCAACGTCCTGACTTCC.

The chain employs TRBV29-1 and TRBJ1-2, with D perhaps matching TRBD1 (6 bases). With 2 bases removed from V and 8 bases from J, the gap between germline ends came to 15 bases. This CDR3 comprises 13 residues. In germline, CDR1 is SQVTM, CDR2 ANQGSEA. Here the CDR3 DNA reads TGCAGCGTTGAACCAGGGGCACGGCGCGGCTACACCTTC. Protein: CSVEPGARRGYTF. The complete variable domain, with remaining parts taken from reference TRBV29-1 and TRBJ1-2, reads SAVISQKPSRDICQRGTSLTIQCQVDSQVTMMFWYRQQPGQSLTLIATANQGSEATYESGFVIDKFPISRPNLTFSTLTVSNMSPEDSSIYLCSVEPGARRGYTFGSGTRLTVV.

This clonotype was seen more than once but under ten times. The chain recombines TRBV12-3 or TRBV12-4 with TRBJ1-4, with D possibly being TRBD1 (5 bases). V dropped 3 bases and J dropped 4 bases, with 9 bases sitting between them. This CDR3 spans 14 amino acids. CDR3 DNA: TGTGCCAGCAGTTTCGACAGAAATAATGAAAAACTGTTTTTT. It specifies CASSFDRNNEKLFF.

The chain joins TRBV7-2 to TRBJ1-6; no clear D. The CDR3 sequence is 14 residues long. The V gene's germline CDR1 is SGHTA and CDR2 FQGNSA. V was clipped by 1 base and J by 7 bases, with 8 bases between them. The CDR3 sequence: CASSLGSVNSPLHF. Here the CDR3 DNA reads TGTGCCAGCAGCTTAGGTTCAGTGAATTCACCCCTCCACTTT.

This sequence joins TRBV4-3 and TRBJ1-6; D uncertain. The CDR3 is made up of 15 amino acids. V was pared by 1 base and J by 7 bases, with 11 bases between. CDR1 is LGHNA, CDR2 YSLEER, per germline. DNA of the CDR3: TGCGCCAGCAGCCAAGGGCTGGCAGACAATTCACCCCTCCACTTT. It codes for CASSQGLADNSPLHF.

This chain connects TRBV30 to TRBJ2-7; no reliable D call. V lost 4 bases, J lost 7 bases, and 14 bases lay in between. Germline CDR1 reads GTSNPN; CDR2 reads SVGIG (reference sequence). The CDR3 covers 12 residues. CDR3 residues: CAWIGDRAEQYF. CDR3 nucleotide sequence: TGTGCCTGGATAGGAGATAGGGCAGAGCAGTACTTC.

This clonotype was recorded only once. The rearrangement uses TRBV6-5 and TRBJ1-5, with D hard to call. Per germline, CDR1 MNHEY and CDR2 SVGAGI. Deletions cut 6 bases from V and 5 bases from J, with 11 bases between. This CDR3 is 13 amino acids long. The CDR3 bases are TGTGCCAGCAGAGTGACGGGGTATCAGCCCCAGCATTTT. It specifies CASRVTGYQPQHF.

The chain carries TRBV5-8 and TRBJ2-5, with a tentative D call TRBD1 (5 bases). The V end lost 0 bases, the J end lost 4 bases, and 13 bases lay between the germline ends. CDR1 is SGHTS and CDR2 is YDEGEE in the germline V gene. This CDR3 contains 15 residues. This CDR3 reads CASSLARQGGETQYF. The CDR3 DNA sequence: TGTGCCAGCAGCTTGGCCCGCCAGGGTGGAGAGACCCAGTACTTC.

The chain employs TRBV7-9 and TRBJ2-2; D is uncertain. There are 16 residues in the CDR3. Deletions cut 2 bases from V and 5 bases from J, with 15 bases between. Germline loops: CDR1 SEHNR, CDR2 FQNEAQ (reference sequence). In DNA form, the CDR3 reads TGTGCCAGCAGCTTAATGGGCCAAATTGAGACCGGGGAGCTGTTTTTT. Translated: CASSLMGQIETGELFF.

Worth noting for this clonotype: The junction and the germline gene differ at one end; a read error may be behind it. The V and J genes are TRBV9 and TRBJ2-5; TRBD1 matches 7 bases. In germline, CDR1 is SGDLS, CDR2 YYNGEE. The length of the CDR3 is 14 residues. In nucleotides, the CDR3 is TGTGCCAGCAGCTCCGGGACAGAGTTAGAGACCCAGTCCTTC. Protein product: CASSSGTELETQSF.

The chain has TRBV7-3 and TRBJ2-1; TRBD2 agrees at 7 bases. Germline V lookup: CDR1 SGHTA, CDR2 FQGTGA. This CDR3 has 17 amino acids. The J segment lost 2 bases and the V segment lost 0 bases, leaving 7 bases of the junction unmatched. Here the CDR3 reads CASSLTARGGAYNEQFF. In DNA form, the CDR3 reads TGTGCCAGCAGCTTAACAGCTCGCGGGGGAGCCTACAATGAGCAGTTCTTC.

This clonotype showed up many times. The chain links TRBV18 to TRBJ1-2; TRBD1 aligns across 7 bases. The V gene's germline CDR1 is KGHSH and CDR2 LQKENI. The CDR3 is 14 amino acids. Unmatched junction bases numbered 3, after V lost 2 bases and J lost 3 bases. CDR3 sequence reads: CASSPAGTDYGYTF. The CDR3, as DNA: TGTGCCAGCTCACCAGCCGGGACAGACTATGGCTACACCTTC.

Ten or more counts support this clonotype. This sequence may be a read error, since a much larger clone differs from it by one base. V and J are TRBV6-6 and TRBJ1-2, with TRBD1 matching over 10 bases. The CDR3 runs 15 residues. V gave up 8 bases and J gave up 7 bases; unmatched junction bases: 13. Germline lookup yields CDR1 MNHNY and CDR2 SVGAGI (reference sequence). DNA of the CDR3: TGTGCCAGCGCCCGATCCGGGACAGGGGAACGTGGCTACACCTTC. This gives the protein CASARSGTGERGYTF.

This rearrangement joins TRBV18 to TRBJ2-7; perhaps TRBD2 as D (6 bases). This CDR3 spans 14 amino acids. From germline, CDR1 is KGHSH and CDR2 LQKENI. V was cut by 6 bases and J by 5 bases, with 17 bases left in between. The CDR3: CASSPKEGLDEQYF. CDR3 coding DNA: TGTGCCAGCTCCCCAAAGGAGGGGTTGGACGAGCAGTACTTC.

The gene calls are TRBV7-9 and TRBJ2-2; 9 bases match TRBD2. V trimming: 4 bases; J trimming: 5 bases; junction bases outside the gene matches: 14. The CDR3 has 18 residues. The germline gives CDR1 SEHNR, CDR2 FQNEAQ (reference sequence). The CDR3 protein is CASSSVSVAGEPTGELFF. CDR3 nucleotides: TGTGCCAGCAGCTCCGTTAGTGTAGCGGGAGAGCCGACCGGGGAGCTGTTTTTT.

The chain carries TRBV7-9 and TRBJ2-7; 10 bases map to TRBD1. Germline trimming cut 2 bases from V and 5 bases from J; bases unmatched to any gene: 6. The germline gives CDR1 SEHNR, CDR2 FQNEAQ (reference sequence). CDR3 length: 15 residues. CDR3 residues: CASSLMTGGSHEQYF. CDR3 in DNA: TGTGCCAGCAGCTTAATGACAGGGGGCTCTCACGAGCAGTACTTC. Filled out from reference TRBV7-9 and TRBJ2-7, the complete variable domain reads DTGVSQNPRHKITKRGQNVTFRCDPISEHNRLYWYRQTLGQGPEFLTYFQNEAQLEKSRLLSDRFSAERPKGSFSTLEIQRTEQGDSAMYLCASSLMTGGSHEQYFGPGTRLTVT.

The V call is TRBV9, the J call TRBJ1-6; a possible D gene is TRBD1 (5 bases). This CDR3 is built from 15 residues. Germline CDR1 reads SGDLS; CDR2 reads YYNGEE. V was pared by 0 bases and J by 5 bases, with 9 bases between. The CDR3 is CASSVGGEHNSPLHF. In DNA, the CDR3 is TGTGCCAGCAGCGTAGGGGGCGAACATAATTCACCCCTCCACTTT.

The chain combines TRBV7-9 with TRBJ2-7, with 7 bases fitting TRBD1. CDR3 length: 15 amino acids. The V gene's germline CDR1 is SEHNR and CDR2 FQNEAQ (reference sequence). V dropped 1 base and J dropped 6; count of bases not matched to a gene: 9. The CDR3 DNA reads as TGTGCCAGCAGCTTAGTTCGACAGGGAACCTCCGAGCAGTACTTC. Its protein is CASSLVRQGTSEQYF.